This entry describes one T cell receptor beta chain. Its cognate antigen is unknown. Germline values: CDR1 LGHNT, CDR2 FRNRAP. V lost 5 bases, J lost 4 bases, and 12 bases lay in between. CDR3 length: 13 residues. This record comes from a study of T cell responses to AZD1222 COVID-19 vaccine. Regarding the study as a whole: Clonal diversity may have been underestimated, and the donors were mostly white British, with more females than males.

Using immunoSEQ multiplex PCR, the repertoire was profiled, and TCRdb retains in-frame clones only, with some absent. The table includes more than 150,000 clones, 94% detected once. The specimen comprised peripheral blood, sampled on day 0 of AZD1222 vaccination. This TCR was recovered from an adult in good health. The V gene is TRBV12-5, the J gene TRBJ2-7; a weak D match, TRBD2 (5 bases). CDR3 sequence reads: CASGPPSRYEQYF. The CDR3 DNA is TGTGCTAGTGGTCCTCCTAGCAGGTACGAGCAGTACTTC.